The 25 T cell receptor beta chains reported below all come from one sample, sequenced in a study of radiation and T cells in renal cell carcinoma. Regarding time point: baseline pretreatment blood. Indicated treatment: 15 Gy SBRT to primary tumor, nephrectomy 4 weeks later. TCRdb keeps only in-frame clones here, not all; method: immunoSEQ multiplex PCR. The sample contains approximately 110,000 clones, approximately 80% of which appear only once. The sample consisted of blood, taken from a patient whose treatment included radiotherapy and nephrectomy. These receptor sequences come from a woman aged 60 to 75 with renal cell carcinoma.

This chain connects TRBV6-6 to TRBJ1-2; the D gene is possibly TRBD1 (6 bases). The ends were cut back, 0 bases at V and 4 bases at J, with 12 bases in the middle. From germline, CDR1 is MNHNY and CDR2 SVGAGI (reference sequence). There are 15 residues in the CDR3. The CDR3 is CASSYSGQYFYGYTF. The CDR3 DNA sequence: TGTGCCAGCAGTTACTCCGGACAGTACTTCTATGGCTACACCTTC.

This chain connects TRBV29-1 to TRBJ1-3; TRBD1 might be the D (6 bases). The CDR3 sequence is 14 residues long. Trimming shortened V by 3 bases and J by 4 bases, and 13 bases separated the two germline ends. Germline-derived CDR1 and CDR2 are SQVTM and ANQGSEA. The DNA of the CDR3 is TGCAGCGTTGATTTCGGGGGGCGAGGAAACACCATATATTTT. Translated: CSVDFGGRGNTIYF.

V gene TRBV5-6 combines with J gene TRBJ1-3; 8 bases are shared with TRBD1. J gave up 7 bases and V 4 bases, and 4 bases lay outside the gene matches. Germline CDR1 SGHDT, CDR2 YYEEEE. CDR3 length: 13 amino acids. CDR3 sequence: CASSKDRGNTIYF. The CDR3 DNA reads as TGTGCCAGCAGCAAAGACAGGGGCAACACCATATATTTT.

CDR3 in amino acids: CASSQAEANTEAFF. CDR3 coding DNA: TGTGCCAGCAGTCAGGCCGAAGCGAACACTGAAGCTTTCTTT. The chain links TRBV6-6 to TRBJ1-1; the D is unclear. CDR1 and CDR2 from the germline V gene are MNHNY and SVGAGI (reference sequence). This CDR3 is built from 14 residues. The V end was cut by 5 bases, the J end by 1 base, with 11 bases between.

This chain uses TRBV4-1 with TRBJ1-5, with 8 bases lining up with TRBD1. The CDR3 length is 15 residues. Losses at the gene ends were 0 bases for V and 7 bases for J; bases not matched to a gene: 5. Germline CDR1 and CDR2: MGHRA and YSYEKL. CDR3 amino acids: CASSQERTGSQPQHF. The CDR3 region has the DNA TGCGCCAGCAGCCAAGAAAGGACAGGGTCGCAGCCCCAGCATTTT.

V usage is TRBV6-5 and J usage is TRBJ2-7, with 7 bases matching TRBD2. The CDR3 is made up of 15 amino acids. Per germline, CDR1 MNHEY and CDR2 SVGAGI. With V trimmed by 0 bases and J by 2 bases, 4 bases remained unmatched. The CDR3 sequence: CASSYSRGRAYEQYF. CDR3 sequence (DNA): TGTGCCAGCAGTTACTCTCGCGGGAGAGCCTACGAGCAGTACTTC.

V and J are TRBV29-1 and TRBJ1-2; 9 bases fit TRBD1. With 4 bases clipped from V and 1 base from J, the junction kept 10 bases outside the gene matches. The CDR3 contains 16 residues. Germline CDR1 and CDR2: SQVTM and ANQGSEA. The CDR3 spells CSVVGPTGGDNYGYTF. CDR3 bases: TGCAGCGTTGTGGGTCCAACAGGGGGCGATAACTATGGCTACACCTTC.

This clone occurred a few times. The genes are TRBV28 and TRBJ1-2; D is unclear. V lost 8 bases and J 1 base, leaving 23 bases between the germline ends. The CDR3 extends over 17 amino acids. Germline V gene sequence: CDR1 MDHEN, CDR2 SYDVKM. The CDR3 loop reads CASLGLSAGEINYGYTF. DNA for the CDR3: TGTGCCAGCCTCGGGTTATCCGCGGGCGAAATTAACTATGGCTACACCTTC.

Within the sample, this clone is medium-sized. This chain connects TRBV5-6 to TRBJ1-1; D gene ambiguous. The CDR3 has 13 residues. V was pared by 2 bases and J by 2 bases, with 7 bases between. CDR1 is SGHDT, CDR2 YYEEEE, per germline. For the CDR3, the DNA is TGTGCCAGCAGCTTACCAGCCAACACTGAAGCTTTCTTT. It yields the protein CASSLPANTEAFF.

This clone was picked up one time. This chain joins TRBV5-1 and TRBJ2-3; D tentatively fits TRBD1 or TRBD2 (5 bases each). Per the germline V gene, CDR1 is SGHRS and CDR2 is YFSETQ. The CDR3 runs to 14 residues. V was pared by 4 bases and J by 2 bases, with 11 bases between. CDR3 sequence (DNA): TGCGCCAGCAGCCCTCGGGACCTCACAGATACGCAGTATTTT. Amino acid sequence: CASSPRDLTDTQYF.

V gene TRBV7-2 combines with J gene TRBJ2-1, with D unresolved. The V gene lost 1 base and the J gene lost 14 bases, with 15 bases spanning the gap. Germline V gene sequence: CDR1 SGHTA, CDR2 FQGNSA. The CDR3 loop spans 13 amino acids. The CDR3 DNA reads TGTGCCAGCAGCTTAGTTACGGCGTCGCGGAAGTTCTTC. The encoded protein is CASSLVTASRKFF.

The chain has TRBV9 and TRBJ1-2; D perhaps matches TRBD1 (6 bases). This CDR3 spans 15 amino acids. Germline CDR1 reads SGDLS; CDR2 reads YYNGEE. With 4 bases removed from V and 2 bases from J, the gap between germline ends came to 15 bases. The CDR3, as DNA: TGTGCCAGCAGCCCTAGGGTCGGGACAAACTATGGCTACACCTTC. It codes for CASSPRVGTNYGYTF. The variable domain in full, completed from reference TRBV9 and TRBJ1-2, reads DSGVTQTPKHLITATGQRVTLRCSPRSGDLSVYWYQQSLDQGLQFLIQYYNGEERAKGNILERFSAQQFPDLHSELNLSSLELGDSALYFCASSPRVGTNYGYTFGSGTRLTVV.

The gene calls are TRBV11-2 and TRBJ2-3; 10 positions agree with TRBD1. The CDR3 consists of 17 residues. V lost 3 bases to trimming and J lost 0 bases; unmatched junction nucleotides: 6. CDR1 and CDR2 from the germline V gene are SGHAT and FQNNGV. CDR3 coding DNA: TGTGCCAGCAGCTTGTCCGGGACAGGGGATAGCACAGATACGCAGTATTTT. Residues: CASSLSGTGDSTDTQYF.

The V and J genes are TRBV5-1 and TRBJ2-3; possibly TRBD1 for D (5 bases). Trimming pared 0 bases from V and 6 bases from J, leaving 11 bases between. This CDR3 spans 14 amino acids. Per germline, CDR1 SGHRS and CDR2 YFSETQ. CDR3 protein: CASSLAGRVDTQYF. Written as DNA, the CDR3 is TGCGCCAGCAGCTTGGCCGGCAGGGTGGATACGCAGTATTTT.

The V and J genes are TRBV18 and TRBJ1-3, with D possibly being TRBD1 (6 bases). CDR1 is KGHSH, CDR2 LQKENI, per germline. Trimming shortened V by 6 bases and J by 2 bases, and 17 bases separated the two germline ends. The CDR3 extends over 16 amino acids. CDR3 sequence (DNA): TGTGCCAGCTCCCCGATCAAGGGGGGGGCTGGAAACACCATATATTTT. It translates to CASSPIKGGAGNTIYF.

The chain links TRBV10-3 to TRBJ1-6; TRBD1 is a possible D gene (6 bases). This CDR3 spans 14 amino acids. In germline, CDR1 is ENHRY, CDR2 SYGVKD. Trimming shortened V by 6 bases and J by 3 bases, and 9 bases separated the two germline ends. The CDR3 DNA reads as TGTGCCATCAGGGGGGACATCTATAATTCACCCCTCCACTTT. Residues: CAIRGDIYNSPLHF.

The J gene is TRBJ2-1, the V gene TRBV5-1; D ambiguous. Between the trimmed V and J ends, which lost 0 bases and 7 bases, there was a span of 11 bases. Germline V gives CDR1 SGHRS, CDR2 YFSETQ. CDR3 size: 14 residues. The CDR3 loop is CASSLEGFRNEQFF. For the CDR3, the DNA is TGCGCCAGCAGCTTGGAAGGTTTTCGGAATGAGCAGTTCTTC.

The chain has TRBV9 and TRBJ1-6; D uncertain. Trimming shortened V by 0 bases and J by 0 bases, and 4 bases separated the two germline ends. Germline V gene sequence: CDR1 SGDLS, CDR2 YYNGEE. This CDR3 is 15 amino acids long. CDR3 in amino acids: CASSVASSYNSPLHF. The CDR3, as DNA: TGTGCCAGCAGCGTAGCCAGCTCCTATAATTCACCCCTCCACTTT.

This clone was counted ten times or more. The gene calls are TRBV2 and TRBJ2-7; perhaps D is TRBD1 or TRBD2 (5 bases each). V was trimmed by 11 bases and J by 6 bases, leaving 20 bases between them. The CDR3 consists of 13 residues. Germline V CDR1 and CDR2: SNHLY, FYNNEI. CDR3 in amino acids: CAGAPGREGEQYF. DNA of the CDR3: TGTGCCGGGGCCCCAGGGAGAGAAGGCGAGCAGTACTTC.

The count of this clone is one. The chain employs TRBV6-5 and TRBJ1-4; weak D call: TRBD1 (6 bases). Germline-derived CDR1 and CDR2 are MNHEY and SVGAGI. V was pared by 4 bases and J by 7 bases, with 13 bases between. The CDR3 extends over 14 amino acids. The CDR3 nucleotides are TGTGCCAGCAGTTCGGACAGTTACCGTGAAAAACTGTTTTTT. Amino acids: CASSSDSYREKLFF.

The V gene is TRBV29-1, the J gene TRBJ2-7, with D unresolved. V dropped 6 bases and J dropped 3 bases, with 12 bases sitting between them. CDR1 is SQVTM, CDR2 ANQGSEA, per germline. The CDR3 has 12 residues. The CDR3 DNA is TGCAGCGTCGCACCTAACCACTACGAGCAGTACTTC. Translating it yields CSVAPNHYEQYF.

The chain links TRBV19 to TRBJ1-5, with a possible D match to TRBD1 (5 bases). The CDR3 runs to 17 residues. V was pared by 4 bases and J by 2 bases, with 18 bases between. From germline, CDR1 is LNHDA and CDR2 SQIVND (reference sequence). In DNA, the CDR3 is TGTGCCAGTAGTAGGCCCCCTAGTGGGGGAGGCAATCAGCCCCAGCATTTT. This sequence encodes CASSRPPSGGGNQPQHF.

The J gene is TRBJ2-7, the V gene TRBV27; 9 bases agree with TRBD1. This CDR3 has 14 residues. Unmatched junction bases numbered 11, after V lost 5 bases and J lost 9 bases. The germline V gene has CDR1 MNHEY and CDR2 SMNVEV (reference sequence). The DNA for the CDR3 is TGTGCCAGCAGTCCCGGGACAGGGTATGTCGTGCAGTACTTC. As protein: CASSPGTGYVVQYF.

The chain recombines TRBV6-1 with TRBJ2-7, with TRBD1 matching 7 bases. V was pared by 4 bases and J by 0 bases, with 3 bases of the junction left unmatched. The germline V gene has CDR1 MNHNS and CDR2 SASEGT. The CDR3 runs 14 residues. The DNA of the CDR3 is TGTGCCAGCAGTGGACGGGACAGCTCCTACGAGCAGTACTTC. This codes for CASSGRDSSYEQYF.

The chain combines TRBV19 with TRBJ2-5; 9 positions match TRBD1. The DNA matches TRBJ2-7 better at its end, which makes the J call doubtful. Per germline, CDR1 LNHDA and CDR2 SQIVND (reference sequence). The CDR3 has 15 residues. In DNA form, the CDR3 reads TGTGCCAGTAGTATGGGACAGGGTACGAACTACGAGCAGTACTTC. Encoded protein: CASSMGQGTNYEQYF.